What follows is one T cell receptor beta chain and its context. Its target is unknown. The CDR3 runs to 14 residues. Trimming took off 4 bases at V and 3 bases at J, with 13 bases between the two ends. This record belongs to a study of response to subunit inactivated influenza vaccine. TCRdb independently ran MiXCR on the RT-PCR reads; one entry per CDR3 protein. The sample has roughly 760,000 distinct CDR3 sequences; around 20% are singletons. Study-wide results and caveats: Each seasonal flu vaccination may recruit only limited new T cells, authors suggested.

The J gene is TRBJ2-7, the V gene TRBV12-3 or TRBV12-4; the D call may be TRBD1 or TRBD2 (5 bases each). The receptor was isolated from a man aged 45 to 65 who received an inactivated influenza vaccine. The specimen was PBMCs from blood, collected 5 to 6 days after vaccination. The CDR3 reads CASSWGSTYYEQYF. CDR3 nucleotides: TGTGCCAGCAGTTGGGGGTCAACCTACTACGAGCAGTACTTC.